A single sample gave rise to the 10 T cell receptor beta chains below, sequenced in a study of Ad26.COV2.S vaccination and SARS-CoV-2 variants. The treatment: around 19 received Ad26.COV2.S at low or high dose, single or two shots; about 5 received placebo; per-sample allocation not given. Vaccine and placebo recipients were sampled on day 63 after the first injection. TCRdb's table, derived via immunoSEQ multiplex PCR, lists solely in-frame clones and lacks some. The sample lists over 400,000 clones, around 93% occurring once. Sequenced here: peripheral blood, sampled in a trial of Ad26.COV2.S vaccine versus placebo. The receptors were gathered from a person between 18 and 60 years old who received the Ad26.COV2.S COVID-19 vaccine or a placebo.

This sequence joins TRBV12-5 and TRBJ2-7; TRBD1 matches 7 bases. V lost 0 bases, J lost 2 bases, and 7 bases stayed unmatched. CDR3 length: 16 amino acids. The germline CDR1 and CDR2 sequences are LGHNT and FRNRAP. The CDR3 here is CASGLVLGQFPYEQYF. The CDR3 nucleotides read TGTGCTAGTGGTTTGGTCTTGGGACAGTTCCCCTACGAGCAGTACTTC.

In nucleotides, the CDR3 is TGTGCCAGCAGCTTAGGTCTGGACCAGCAGTACTTC. Its translation: CASSLGLDQQYF. The chain is built from TRBV7-8 and TRBJ2-7; D gene ambiguous. Between the trimmed V and J ends, which lost 1 base and 8 bases, there was a span of 9 bases. Germline CDR1 SGHVS, CDR2 FQNEAQ. This CDR3 is built from 12 residues. The whole variable domain, filled in from reference TRBV7-8 and TRBJ2-7, reads GAGVSQSPRYKVAKRGQDVALRCDPISGHVSLFWYQQALGQGPEFLTYFQNEAQLDKSGLPSDRFFAERPEGSVSTLKIQRTQQEDSAVYLCASSLGLDQQYFGPGTRLTVT.

This chain joins TRBV7-8 and TRBJ2-7; D is tentatively TRBD1 or TRBD2 (5 bases each). V was shortened by 3 bases and J by 2 bases, with 5 bases between the two germline ends. This CDR3 spans 12 amino acids. Germline CDR1 is SGHVS and CDR2 is FQNEAQ. CDR3 loop: CASSLGAYEQYF. Here the CDR3 DNA reads TGTGCCAGCAGCTTGGGGGCCTACGAGCAGTACTTC.

The chain's CDR3 is CASSYAGTSGETGELFF. In nucleotides, the CDR3 is TGTGCCAGCAGCTACGCCGGGACTAGCGGAGAAACCGGGGAGCTGTTTTTT. The rearrangement uses TRBV9 and TRBJ2-2; 11 nucleotides line up with TRBD2. Germline V gene data show CDR1 as SGDLS and CDR2 as YYNGEE. J gave up 5 bases and V 4 bases, and 10 bases lay outside the gene matches. This CDR3 comprises 17 residues. Looking up the rest from reference TRBV9 and TRBJ2-2 gives the full variable domain: DSGVTQTPKHLITATGQRVTLRCSPRSGDLSVYWYQQSLDQGLQFLIQYYNGEERAKGNILERFSAQQFPDLHSELNLSSLELGDSALYFCASSYAGTSGETGELFFGEGSRLTVL.

The CDR3: CASSIMSSGNTIYF. The CDR3 region has the DNA TGTGCCAGTAGTATAATGAGCTCTGGAAACACCATATATTTT. The genes are TRBV19 and TRBJ1-3; no firm D call. The germline V gene encodes CDR1 LNHDA and CDR2 SQIVND (reference sequence). Between the trimmed V and J ends, which lost 2 bases and 0 bases, there was a span of 5 bases. The CDR3 extends over 14 amino acids.

J is TRBJ1-2 and V is TRBV28; D unclear. Germline CDR1 and CDR2: MDHEN and SYDVKM. The CDR3 sequence is 11 residues long. V shed 6 bases and J shed 5 bases, with 7 bases lying between them. Here the CDR3 reads CASSTNYGYTF. CDR3 in DNA: TGTGCCAGCAGCACAAATTATGGCTACACCTTC.

The V and J genes are TRBV5-5 and TRBJ2-3; 12 nucleotides agree with TRBD1. The J segment lost 7 bases and the V segment lost 3 bases, leaving 6 bases of the junction unmatched. Germline CDR1 and CDR2: SGHKS and YYEKEE (reference sequence). This CDR3 comprises 15 residues. This CDR3 reads CASSSRDRGPYTQYF. The CDR3 nucleotides read TGTGCCAGCAGCTCCCGGGACAGGGGGCCATATACGCAGTATTTT.

This clone was seen once. V is TRBV28 and J is TRBJ1-1; D call uncertain. V shed 7 bases and J shed 10 bases, with 13 bases lying between them. CDR3 length: 11 residues. Germline V lookup: CDR1 MDHEN, CDR2 SYDVKM. CDR3 nucleotide sequence: TGTGCCAGCATTTCCCGGCTGGGAGCTTTCTTT. Translating it yields CASISRLGAFF.

V and J are TRBV5-1 and TRBJ2-2; 7 bases line up with TRBD1. CDR3 length: 16 residues. The V segment lost 0 bases and the J segment 4 bases; nucleotides outside the gene matches: 6. From germline, CDR1 is SGHRS and CDR2 YFSETQ. The CDR3 here is CASSLALSGGTGELFF. CDR3 sequence (DNA): TGCGCCAGCAGCTTGGCCTTGTCAGGGGGCACCGGGGAGCTGTTTTTT.

The chain is built from TRBV21-1 and TRBJ2-1. TRBV21-1 constitutes a pseudogene. The CDR3 loop spans 15 amino acids. CDR3 amino acids: CASSKVGYPHDEQFF. The CDR3 DNA reads TGTGCCAGCAGCAAAGTGGGGTACCCCCATGATGAGCAGTTCTTC.